What follows are 26 T cell receptor beta chains derived from one specimen sequenced in a study of beta chain features in type 1 diabetes. The study, taken as a whole, reports: TCRB CDR3 length was moderately but significantly reduced in all four CD4+ subsets of Type 1 diabetes patients.

Every isolated RNA sample was fully reverse transcribed, so sequencing captured expressed TCRB transcripts. Assay: immunoSEQ multiplex PCR; the TCRdb copy retains only in-frame clones and omits some. The data hold roughly 180,000 clones, with roughly 8% observed a single time. Their antigens remain unidentified. Sequencing was done on a sample of central memory CD4+ T cells from blood. All receptors come from a woman in her forties with type 1 diabetes.

The sample holds a few counts of this clone. The chain links TRBV27 to TRBJ2-7, with D perhaps TRBD1 (5 bases). This CDR3 has 13 amino acids. Trimming removed 6 bases from V and 3 bases from J, with 12 bases in between. Germline V CDR1 and CDR2: MNHEY, SMNVEV (reference sequence). The DNA of the CDR3 is TGTGCCAGCAGCTCGGACACAGTCTACGAGCAGTACTTC. This encodes CASSSDTVYEQYF.

This clone was detected only a few times. This chain connects TRBV5-1 to TRBJ1-2, with D uncertain. The CDR3 spans 13 residues. With 0 bases removed from V and 2 bases from J, the gap between germline ends came to 5 bases. Germline lookup yields CDR1 SGHRS and CDR2 YFSETQ. CDR3 coding DNA: TGCGCCAGCAGCTTGGACGGGAACTATGGCTACACCTTC. Amino acid sequence: CASSLDGNYGYTF.

Ten or more counts support this clone. An end of the junction does not agree with germline; a read error may underlie this. The chain has TRBV7-3 and TRBJ1-1; unclear D gene. The V gene's germline CDR1 is SGHTA and CDR2 FQGTGA. This CDR3 contains 13 residues. CDR3 protein: CASRFSMNTEAFF. CDR3 sequence (DNA): TGTGCCAGCCGCTTTTCCATGAACACTGAAGCTTTCTTT.

This clone was detected only a few times. The chain couples TRBV2 to TRBJ2-5, with 8 nucleotides matching TRBD2. The CDR3 length is 15 residues. V lost 0 bases and J lost 5; bases outside the gene matches: 5. The germline CDR1 and CDR2 sequences are SNHLY and FYNNEI. The CDR3 DNA reads TGTGCCAGCAGTGAAGCGGGGACTAGTTTGGAGACCCAGTACTTC. Translated: CASSEAGTSLETQYF.

This sequence joins TRBV29-1 and TRBJ2-2, with D possibly matching TRBD2 (5 bases). Trimming left V 6 bases short and J 0 bases short, with 17 bases between. Germline CDR1 reads SQVTM; CDR2 reads ANQGSEA. CDR3 length equals 16 residues. CDR3 in DNA: TGCAGCGTAAAGACCCTACTAGATGCGAACACCGGGGAGCTGTTTTTT. Its translation: CSVKTLLDANTGELFF.

V and J are TRBV28 and TRBJ2-7; D unclear. Germline CDR1 is MDHEN and CDR2 is SYDVKM. V was trimmed by 4 bases and J by 9 bases, leaving 13 bases between them. This CDR3 comprises 12 residues. The CDR3 coding sequence is TGTGCCAGCAGTTCCCCCCCCGCCGGGCAGTACTTC. Translating gives CASSSPPAGQYF.

This chain joins TRBV9 and TRBJ2-1; D perhaps matches TRBD2 (6 bases). The CDR3 has 16 amino acids. Trimming shortened V by 0 bases and J by 3 bases, and 13 bases separated the two germline ends. Germline values: CDR1 SGDLS, CDR2 YYNGEE. This chain's CDR3 is CASSVDGFSGYNEQFF. CDR3 nucleotide sequence: TGTGCCAGCAGCGTAGATGGTTTTAGCGGCTACAATGAGCAGTTCTTC.

There are many counts of this clone. The J gene is TRBJ2-5, the V gene TRBV21-1; the table names TRBD2, a call not compared with the DNA. TRBV21-1 is a pseudogene. The CDR3 spans 16 residues. CDR3 DNA: TGTGCCAGCAGCAAAGAAGACCGGGAGAACCAAGAGACCCAGTACTTC. This sequence encodes CASSKEDRENQETQYF.

This clone has more than one count but fewer than ten. The V gene is TRBV7-2, the J gene TRBJ1-1; D is unresolved. Trimming took off 0 bases at V and 5 bases at J, with 13 bases between the two ends. Germline CDR1 SGHTA, CDR2 FQGNSA. The CDR3 totals 15 residues. This chain's CDR3 is CASSLAREGGTEAFF. In DNA form, the CDR3 reads TGTGCCAGCAGCTTAGCGCGGGAGGGAGGTACTGAAGCTTTCTTT.

The chain is built from TRBV4-3 and TRBJ2-6, with D tentatively TRBD2 (5 bases). The germline V gene has CDR1 LGHNA and CDR2 YSLEER. V was trimmed by 0 bases and J by 13 bases, leaving 13 bases between them. The CDR3 is 14 amino acids. Written as DNA, the CDR3 is TGCGCCAGCAGCCAAGAGTCCCGGGATAAAGTCCTGACTTTC. As protein: CASSQESRDKVLTF.

The V and J genes are TRBV4-3 and TRBJ1-2; tentative D call: TRBD1 (6 bases). Germline V CDR1 and CDR2: LGHNA, YSLEER. Trimming pared 4 bases from V and 6 bases from J, leaving 18 bases between. This CDR3 region has 15 residues. The CDR3 bases are TGCGCCAGCAGCCTAGGCCACGGGGGGCAGGATGGCTACACCTTC. Protein sequence: CASSLGHGGQDGYTF.

The rearrangement joins TRBV6-5 to TRBJ2-7, with TRBD1 matching 7 bases. There are 16 residues in the CDR3. Germline V lookup: CDR1 MNHEY, CDR2 SVGAGI. V shed 2 bases, J shed 2 bases, and the junction held 9 bases outside the gene matches. The CDR3 region is CASSYPSTGDAYEQYF. The CDR3, as DNA: TGTGCCAGCAGTTACCCCTCTACAGGGGACGCCTACGAGCAGTACTTC.

This sequence joins TRBV6-5 and TRBJ2-7; the match to TRBD2 covers 8 bases. CDR1 and CDR2 (germline): MNHEY, SVGAGI. Germline trimming cut 5 bases from V and 2 bases from J; bases unmatched to any gene: 2. The CDR3 consists of 13 residues. The DNA of the CDR3 is TGTGCCAGCAGTAGCGGGAGTCCCTACGAGCAGTACTTC. It translates to CASSSGSPYEQYF.

Many counts were recorded for this clone. Compared with germline, one end of the junction differs, possibly owing to a read error. CDR3 in DNA: TGCGCCAGCAGCTTGGCCGACTCGGCAGCCCTGAAGACTGAAGCTTTCTTT. This codes for CASSLADSAALKTEAFF. This sequence joins TRBV5-1 and TRBJ1-1; D unclear. The CDR3 spans 17 residues. The V gene's germline CDR1 is SGHRS and CDR2 YFSETQ.

This sequence joins TRBV2 and TRBJ2-2, with TRBD1 matching 7 bases. The germline gives CDR1 SNHLY, CDR2 FYNNEI. J gave up 9 bases and V 5 bases, and 3 bases lay outside the gene matches. CDR3 length equals 12 residues. CDR3 nucleotide sequence: TGTGCCAGCAGTCCACAGGGGAGGGAGCTGTTTTTT. Protein: CASSPQGRELFF.

The chain recombines TRBV28 with TRBJ1-2; D not resolved. The CDR3 consists of 14 residues. In germline, CDR1 is MDHEN, CDR2 SYDVKM. V was cut by 1 base and J by 4 bases, with 10 bases left in between. This CDR3 is CASSLSAGIYGYTF. CDR3 nucleotides: TGTGCCAGCAGTTTATCGGCGGGGATCTATGGCTACACCTTC.

V is TRBV7-2 and J is TRBJ2-5; 9 bases match TRBD1. The germline gives CDR1 SGHTA, CDR2 FQGNSA. The CDR3 consists of 13 residues. J lost 11 bases, V lost 5 bases, and 9 bases had no gene match. The CDR3 protein is CASSPQGAGEQYF. The CDR3 DNA reads as TGTGCCAGCAGCCCACAGGGGGCGGGGGAGCAGTACTTC.

This chain joins TRBV5-8 and TRBJ1-5; D is ambiguous. Per germline, CDR1 SGHTS and CDR2 YDEGEE. There are 12 residues in the CDR3. V was pared by 4 bases and J by 3 bases, with 5 bases between. The DNA of the CDR3 is TGTGCCAGCAGCCCTCTCAATCAGCCCCAGCATTTT. It encodes CASSPLNQPQHF.

This clone was picked up a small number of times. This rearrangement joins TRBV5-4 to TRBJ2-5; tentatively, D is TRBD1 (5 bases). CDR1 and CDR2 (germline): SGHNT, YYREEE (reference sequence). V gave up 4 bases and J gave up 5 bases, with 15 bases separating them. The length of the CDR3 is 14 residues. CDR3 nucleotide sequence: TGTGCCAGCAGCCCCAGGGTTTCTCTGGAGACCCAGTACTTC. Translation gives CASSPRVSLETQYF.

The chain couples TRBV28 to TRBJ2-7; 10 bases line up with TRBD1. This CDR3 is built from 15 residues. Per germline, CDR1 MDHEN and CDR2 SYDVKM. V shed 4 bases and J 5 bases; nucleotides not matched to a gene: 8. In DNA form, the CDR3 reads TGTGCCAGCAGTTCGGCCGGACAGGGGGGACACGAGCAGTACTTC. This translates into CASSSAGQGGHEQYF.

In its sample, this clone was seen a few times. The CDR3 loop reads CASSPDRGPYEQYF. In DNA form, the CDR3 reads TGTGCCAGCAGCCCGGACAGGGGGCCCTACGAGCAGTACTTC. V usage is TRBV13 and J usage is TRBJ2-7; 11 bases are shared with TRBD1. Germline V lookup: CDR1 PRHDT, CDR2 FYEKMQ (reference sequence). The CDR3 totals 14 residues. V dropped 5 bases and J dropped 2; count of bases not matched to a gene: 2. The full variable domain, rest sourced from reference TRBV13 and TRBJ2-7, is AAGVIQSPRHLIKEKRETATLKCYPIPRHDTVYWYQQGPGQDPQFLISFYEKMQSDKGSIPDRFSAQQFSDYHSELNMSSLELGDSALYFCASSPDRGPYEQYFGPGTRLTVT.

The table lists this clone with a few counts. V usage is TRBV7-2 and J usage is TRBJ2-6; 7 nucleotides line up with TRBD2. The CDR3 sequence is 16 residues long. The V segment lost 1 base and the J segment 0 bases; nucleotides outside the gene matches: 0. Germline lookup yields CDR1 SGHTA and CDR2 FQGNSA. CDR3 region: CASSLGGGSGANVLTF. CDR3 in DNA: TGTGCCAGCAGCTTAGGCGGGGGCTCTGGGGCCAACGTCCTGACTTTC. Full variable domain (missing parts from reference TRBV7-2 and TRBJ2-6): GAGVSQSPSNKVTEKGKDVELRCDPISGHTALYWYRQSLGQGLEFLIYFQGNSAPDKSGLPSDRFSAERTGGSVSTLTIQRTQQEDSAVYLCASSLGGGSGANVLTFGAGSRLTVL.

This clone turned up a few times. The sample holds other DNA sequences that translate to the same CDR3. The CDR3 sequence: CASSPGGSDTQYF. The CDR3, as DNA: TGTGCCAGCAGCCCCGGAGGGTCAGATACGCAGTATTTT. The genes are TRBV7-3 and TRBJ2-3; a weak D match, TRBD2 (6 bases). CDR1 and CDR2 (germline): SGHTA, FQGTGA. The CDR3 runs to 13 residues. Trimming took off 5 bases at V and 4 bases at J, with 10 bases between the two ends.

The chain joins TRBV19 to TRBJ2-2, with D possibly TRBD1 on 6 matching bases. CDR3 length equals 16 residues. In germline, CDR1 is LNHDA, CDR2 SQIVND (reference sequence). V lost 7 bases and J lost 3, with 18 bases in between. For the CDR3, the DNA is TGTGCCAGTAAATCCGGCTCGGACAGAGACACCGGGGAGCTGTTTTTT. Amino acid sequence: CASKSGSDRDTGELFF.

In this sample, this clone turned up a few times. The CDR3 region has the DNA TGTGCCAGCAGTACCTTAGAGTGGGAGCTGTTTTTT. This gives the protein CASSTLEWELFF. This chain connects TRBV2 to TRBJ2-2; D unclear. Germline V gene data show CDR1 as SNHLY and CDR2 as FYNNEI. With 5 bases removed from V and 9 bases from J, the gap between germline ends came to 10 bases. The CDR3 extends over 12 amino acids.

This clone was observed a few times. The gene calls are TRBV7-2 and TRBJ2-7; tentative D call: TRBD1 (5 bases). Germline CDR1 SGHTA, CDR2 FQGNSA. The CDR3 runs to 15 residues. V was pared by 6 bases and J by 1 base, with 16 bases between. The CDR3 loop is CASSLNRILSYEQYF. For the CDR3, the DNA is TGTGCCAGCAGTTTGAACAGGATCCTTTCCTACGAGCAGTACTTC.